This TCR beta chain came from a study of PD-1 blockade in mismatch repair-deficient tumors. Across the study: Enrolled about 2012-2016, patients had progressing, pretreated mismatch repair-deficient cancers of around 12 types.

Using immunoSEQ multiplex PCR, the repertoire was profiled, and TCRdb retains in-frame clones only, with some absent. This sample has about 68,000 clones, with around four fifths found just once. Comment on this clone: The antigen is undetermined.

Overall study results and limits: Tumor-resident clones, often undetectable pretreatment in blood, expanded then contracted after pembrolizumab.

With 10 bases removed from V and 1 base from J, the gap between germline ends came to 11 bases. The CDR3 is 12 amino acids. CDR1 and CDR2 (germline): MNHNY, SVGAGI (reference sequence). Every patient had mismatch repair deficiency by PCR or immunohistochemistry. A few pembrolizumab responders had their TCRs sequenced. This chain connects TRBV6-6 to TRBJ2-7, with D hard to call. The sample here was peripheral blood, taken 2 weeks after starting pembrolizumab. The clonotype originates from an adult with mismatch repair-deficient cancer. CDR3 protein: CATETESYEQYF. Here the CDR3 DNA reads TGTGCCACCGAAACAGAGTCCTACGAGCAGTACTTC.